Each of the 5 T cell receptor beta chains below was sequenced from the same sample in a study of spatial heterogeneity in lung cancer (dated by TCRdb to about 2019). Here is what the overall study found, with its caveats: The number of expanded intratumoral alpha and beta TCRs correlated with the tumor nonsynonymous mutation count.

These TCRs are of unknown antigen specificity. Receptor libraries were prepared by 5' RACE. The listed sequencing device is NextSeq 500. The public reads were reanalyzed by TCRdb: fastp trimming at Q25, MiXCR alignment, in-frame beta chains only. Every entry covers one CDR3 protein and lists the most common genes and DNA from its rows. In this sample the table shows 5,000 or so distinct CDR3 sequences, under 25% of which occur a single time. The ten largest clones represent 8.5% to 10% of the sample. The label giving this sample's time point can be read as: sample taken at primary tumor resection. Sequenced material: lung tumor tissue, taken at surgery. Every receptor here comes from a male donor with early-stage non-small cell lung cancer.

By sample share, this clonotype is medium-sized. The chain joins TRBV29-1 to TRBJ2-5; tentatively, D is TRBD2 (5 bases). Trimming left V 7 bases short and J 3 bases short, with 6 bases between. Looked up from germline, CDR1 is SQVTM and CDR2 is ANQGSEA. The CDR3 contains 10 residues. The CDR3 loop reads CSGAEETQYF. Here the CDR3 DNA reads TGCAGCGGAGCGGAAGAGACCCAGTACTTC.

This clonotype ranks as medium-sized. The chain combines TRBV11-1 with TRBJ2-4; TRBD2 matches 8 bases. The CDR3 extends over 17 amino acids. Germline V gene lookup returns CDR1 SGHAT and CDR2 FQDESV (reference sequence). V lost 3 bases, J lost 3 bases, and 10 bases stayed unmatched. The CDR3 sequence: CASSLGSGSLGKNIQYF. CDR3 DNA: TGTGCCAGCAGCTTGGGAAGCGGGAGTTTGGGCAAAAACATTCAGTACTTC.

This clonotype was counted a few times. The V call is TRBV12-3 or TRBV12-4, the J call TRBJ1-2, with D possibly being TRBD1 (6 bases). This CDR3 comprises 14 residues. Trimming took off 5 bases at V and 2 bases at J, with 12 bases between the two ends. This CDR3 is CASSTGGLNYGYTF. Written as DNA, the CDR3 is TGTGCCAGCAGTACCGGGGGGCTCAACTATGGCTACACCTTC.

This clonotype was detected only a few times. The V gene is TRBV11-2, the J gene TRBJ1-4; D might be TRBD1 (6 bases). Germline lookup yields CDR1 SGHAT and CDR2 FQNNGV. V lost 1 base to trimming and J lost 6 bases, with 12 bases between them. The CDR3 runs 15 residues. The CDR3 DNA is TGTGCCAGCAGCTTAGCAGGGGCCAGGGATGAAAAACTGTTTTTT. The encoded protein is CASSLAGARDEKLFF.

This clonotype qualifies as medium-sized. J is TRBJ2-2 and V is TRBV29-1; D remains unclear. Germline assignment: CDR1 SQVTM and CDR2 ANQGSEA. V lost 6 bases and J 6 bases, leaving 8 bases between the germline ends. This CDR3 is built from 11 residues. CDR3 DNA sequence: TGCAGCGTCGTATTCGCCGGGGAGCTGTTTTTT. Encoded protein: CSVVFAGELFF.